These T cell receptor beta chains were read from a single sample in a study of OX40 agonist ivuxolimab in advanced cancers. Repertoires were generated with immunoSEQ multiplex PCR, while TCRdb's copy carries only in-frame clones and drops some. Of under 70,000 clones listed, approximately 86% are singletons. The sequencing here drew on CD4+ or CD8+ T cells sorted from blood, taken in a trial of the OX40 agonist ivuxolimab. These receptors were obtained from an adult with an advanced solid tumor such as melanoma, head and neck, liver or kidney cancer. CDR3s include the opening cysteine and the closing phenylalanine or tryptophan. A D gene is named only where the DNA matches it firmly. Rows may omit the clone size; those that give it use once, few, many or a size class.

TRBJ2-1 | TRBD2 | TRBV6-4 | - | TGTGCCAGCAGCAGCGGGGGAAACAATGAGCAGTTCTTC | CASSSGGNNEQFF
TRBJ2-3 | - | TRBV20-1 | once | TGCAGTGCTGGCGGCACAGATACGCAGTATTTT | CSAGGTDTQYF
TRBJ2-3 | TRBD2 | TRBV28 | - | TGTGCCAGTCACTCGGGACGGGGGGGCACAGATACGCAGTATTTT | CASHSGRGGTDTQYF
TRBJ2-7 | - | TRBV5-6 | - | TGTGCCAGCAGCAAGATCGGGGTGGAGTACGAGCAGTACTTC | CASSKIGVEYEQYF
TRBJ2-2 | - | TRBV7-8 | - | TGTGCCAGCAGCCCAAGTGGGTGGGTCCGGGCCGGGGAGCTGTTTTTT | CASSPSGWVRAGELFF
TRBJ2-7 | - | TRBV5-6 | - | TGTGCCAGCAGCGCAACAGGAGCCTACGAGCAGTACTTC | CASSATGAYEQYF
TRBJ2-1 | - | TRBV11-2 | - | TGTGCCAGCAGCTTACCCCCTCGGGACATCTTTATCGTCAATGAGCAGTTCTTC | CASSLPPRDIFIVNEQFF
TRBJ1-5 | - | TRBV5-8 | - | TGTGCCAGCAGCTTGGATCCCCAGGGCAATCAGCCCCAGCATTTT | CASSLDPQGNQPQHF
TRBJ2-7 | - | TRBV11-3 | - | TGTGCCAGCAGCTTATCGGGTGGGACCTACGAGCAGTACTTC | CASSLSGGTYEQYF
TRBJ1-6 | TRBD1 | TRBV30 | few | TGTGCCTGGAGGGAAACAGGGGAAGATTCACCCCTCCACTTT | CAWRETGEDSPLHF
TRBJ2-2 | - | TRBV15 | - | TGTGCCACCAGCAGAGATCAGCGCGGGAAGGCAAACACCGGGGAGCTGTTTTTT | CATSRDQRGKANTGELFF
TRBJ2-7 | - | TRBV13 | once | TGTGCCAGCAGCTTGGGCCGATCCTACGAGCAGTACTTC | CASSLGRSYEQYF
TRBJ2-2 | - | TRBV7-7 | - | TGTGCTAGCAGCCAAATAACAGGGCCCCCGAACACCGGGGAGCTGTTTTTT | CASSQITGPPNTGELFF
TRBJ1-3 | - | TRBV4-2 | - | TGTGCCAGCAGCCCCAGGCCACTCCTCTCTGGAAACACCATATATTTT | CASSPRPLLSGNTIYF
TRBJ1-6 | TRBD1 | TRBV7-9 | - | TGTGCCAGCAGCCTGACAGGGGGCGAATCACCCCTCCACTTT | CASSLTGGESPLHF
TRBJ2-2 | - | TRBV28 | - | TGTGCCAGCAGTCCCGCCGAGACTATTAACACCGGGGAGCTGTTTTTT | CASSPAETINTGELFF
TRBJ1-1 | - | TRBV29-1 | - | TGCAGCGTTGTTGCAGGTGCCATGAACACTGAAGCTTTCTTT | CSVVAGAMNTEAFF
TRBJ2-1 | - | TRBV7-9 | - | TGTGCCAGCAGCCCGGGACCCAGGGTTGAGCAGTTCTTC | CASSPGPRVEQFF